This T cell receptor (beta chain) was sequenced during a study of T-cell reconstitution after alpha-beta-depleted transplantation in children. This clonotype showed up many times. Unique molecular identifiers were used to barcode this TCRbeta library. In TCRdb, the PCR reads were re-called with MiXCR into one record per CDR3 protein. The data hold around 200,000 distinct CDR3 sequences, with 8.4% observed a single time. The sequence derives from a male patient aged 2 to 10 who had a stem cell transplant for acute myeloid leukemia, so the T cells may come from the graft donor. The sample consisted of PBMCs, mostly from graft donor cells, taken 360 days after TCRalphabeta/CD19-depleted stem cell transplant.

The CDR3 nucleotides are TGTGCCAGCAGCTCCTATAGGGACAATGAGCAGTTCTTC. This codes for CASSSYRDNEQFF. The chain employs TRBV7-6 and TRBJ2-1; D gene unclear. Germline assignment: CDR1 SGHVS and CDR2 FNYEAQ. V was pared by 4 bases and J by 5 bases, with 9 bases between. The CDR3 length is 13 residues.